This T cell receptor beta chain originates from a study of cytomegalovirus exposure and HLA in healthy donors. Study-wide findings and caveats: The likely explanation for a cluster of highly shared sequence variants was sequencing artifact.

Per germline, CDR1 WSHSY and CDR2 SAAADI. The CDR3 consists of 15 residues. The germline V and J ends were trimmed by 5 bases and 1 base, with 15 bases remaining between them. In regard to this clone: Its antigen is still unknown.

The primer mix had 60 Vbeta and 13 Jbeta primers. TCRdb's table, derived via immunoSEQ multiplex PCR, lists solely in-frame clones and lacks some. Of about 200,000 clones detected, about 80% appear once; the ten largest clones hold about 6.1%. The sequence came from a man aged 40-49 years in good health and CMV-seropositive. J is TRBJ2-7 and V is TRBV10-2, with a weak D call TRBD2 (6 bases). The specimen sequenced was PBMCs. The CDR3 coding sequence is TGCGCCAGCAGTTCGGGAGTCCAAAGGTCCTACGAGCAGTACTTC. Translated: CASSSGVQRSYEQYF.